A single count supports the clone carrying this TCR beta chain. Mismatch with germline at one junction end may stem from a read error. Three rounds of nested PCR, following a modified ARM-PCR protocol, produced the TCRbeta library. From the multiplex PCR reads, TCRdb called clonotypes with MiXCR, one entry per CDR3 protein. The table has 85,000 or so distinct CDR3 sequences, approximately 73% seen once. This sample's RNA came from whole unsorted tissue. This non-tumor lung sample came from over 3 cm beyond the tumor edge. The CDR3 runs 13 residues. Germline-derived CDR1 and CDR2 are SGHRS and YFSETQ. This specimen comes from a study of tumor and adjacent non-tumor tissue in lung cancer.

Source material: distant non-tumor lung tissue. The source of this sequence is a woman in her forties or fifties with non-small cell lung cancer. This rearrangement joins TRBV5-1 to TRBJ1-6; a possible D gene is TRBD1 (5 bases). This CDR3 is CASSGTCDSPRHF. Written as DNA, the CDR3 is TGCGCCAGCTCCGGGACTTGTGATTCACCCCGCCACTTT.